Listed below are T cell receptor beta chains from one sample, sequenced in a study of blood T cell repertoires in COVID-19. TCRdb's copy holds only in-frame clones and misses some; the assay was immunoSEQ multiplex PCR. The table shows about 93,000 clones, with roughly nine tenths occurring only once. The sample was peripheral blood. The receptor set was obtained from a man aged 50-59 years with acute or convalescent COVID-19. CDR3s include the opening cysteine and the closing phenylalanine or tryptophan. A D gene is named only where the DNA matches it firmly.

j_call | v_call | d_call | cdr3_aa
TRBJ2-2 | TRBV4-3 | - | CASSQDYSSYTGELFF
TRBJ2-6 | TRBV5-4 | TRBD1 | CASSLYRGAGANVLTF
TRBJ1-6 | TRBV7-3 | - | CASSLTPGTGSPLHF
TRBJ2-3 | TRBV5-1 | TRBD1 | CASRSKGQAYTDTQYF
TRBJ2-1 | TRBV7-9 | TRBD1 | CASSLNTGGMEQFF
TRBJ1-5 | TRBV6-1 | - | CASSEINYSNQPQHF
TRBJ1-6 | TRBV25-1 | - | CASSDAGEGSPLHF
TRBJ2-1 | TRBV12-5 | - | CASGLTGTSTYNEQFF
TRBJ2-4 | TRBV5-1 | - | CASTPTAGDKNIQYF
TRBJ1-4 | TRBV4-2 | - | CASSQGGGGANEKLFF
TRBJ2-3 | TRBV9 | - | CASSVATARDTQYF
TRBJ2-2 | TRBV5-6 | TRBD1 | CASSLNGQGGTGELFF
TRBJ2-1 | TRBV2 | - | CASSEYGRRLNEQFF
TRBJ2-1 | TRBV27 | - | CASSLAGQYNEQFF
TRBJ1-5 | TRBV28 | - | CASIGGIRNQPQHF
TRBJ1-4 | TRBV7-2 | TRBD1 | CASSLFPGGGTNEKLFF
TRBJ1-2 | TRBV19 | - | CASSTNREGYGYTF
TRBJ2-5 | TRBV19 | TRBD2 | CASSIRGGTQETQYF
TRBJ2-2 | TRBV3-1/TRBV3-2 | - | CASSPRGAGELFF
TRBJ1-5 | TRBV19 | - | CASSPLGGAGQPQHF
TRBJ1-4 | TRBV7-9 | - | CANSLAGGTNEKLFF
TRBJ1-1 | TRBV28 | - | CASSLMSGAEAFF